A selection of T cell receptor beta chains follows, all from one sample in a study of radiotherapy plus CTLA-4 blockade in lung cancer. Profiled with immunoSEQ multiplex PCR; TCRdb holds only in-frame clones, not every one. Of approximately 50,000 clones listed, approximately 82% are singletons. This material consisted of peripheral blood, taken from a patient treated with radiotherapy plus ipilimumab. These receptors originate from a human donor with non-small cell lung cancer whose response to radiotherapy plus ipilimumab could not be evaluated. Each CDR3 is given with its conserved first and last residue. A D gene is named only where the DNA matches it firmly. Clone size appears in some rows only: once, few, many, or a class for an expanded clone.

CASSFQIAGVGDTQYF	TGTGCCAGCAGTTTCCAGATAGCGGGAGTTGGGGATACGCAGTATTTT	TRBD2	TRBJ2-3	.	TRBV27
CASSFGTPGYEQYF	TGTGCCAGCAGTTTTGGGACTCCAGGGTACGAGCAGTACTTC	.	TRBJ2-7	.	TRBV27
CASSLLTGGNNEQFF	TGTGCCAGCAGCTTATTAACCGGGGGGAACAATGAGCAGTTCTTC	TRBD2	TRBJ2-1	.	TRBV7-9
CASSQDGAGGTQYF	TGCGCCAGCAGCCAAGACGGGGCCGGGGGGACCCAGTACTTC	.	TRBJ2-5	.	TRBV4-1
CASSRVGAGNTIYF	TGTGCCAGCAGCCGGGTTGGCGCTGGAAACACCATATATTTT	.	TRBJ1-3	.	TRBV7-2
CASSPKLAGGMLDTQYF	TGTGCCAGCAGCCCCAAGCTTGCGGGGGGAATGTTGGATACGCAGTATTTT	TRBD2	TRBJ2-3	.	TRBV13
CASSLGGSGQGYYEQYF	TGTGCCAGCAGCTTGGGGGGGTCGGGACAGGGGTATTACGAGCAGTACTTC	TRBD1	TRBJ2-7	.	TRBV5-4
CASSFSGGAMDTQYF	TGTGCCAGCAGTTTTAGCGGGGGGGCCATGGATACGCAGTATTTT	TRBD2	TRBJ2-3	.	TRBV28
CASSLVSGQVYNEQFF	TGTGCCAGCAGCTTAGTGTCGGGACAGGTCTACAATGAGCAGTTCTTC	TRBD1	TRBJ2-1	.	TRBV7-9
CASSSTGGGYGYTF	TGTGCCAGCAGCTCCACCGGGGGGGGGTATGGCTACACCTTC	.	TRBJ1-2	.	TRBV5-4
CASSQEHARITYEQYF	TGTGCCAGCAGCCAAGAACATGCCAGAATAACCTACGAGCAGTACTTC	.	TRBJ2-7	.	TRBV4-2
CASSLDTNTDTQYF	TGTGCCAGCAGCTTGGACACAAACACAGATACGCAGTATTTT	.	TRBJ2-3	.	TRBV11-2
CASSPRLGAGELFF	TGTGCCAGCAGTCCCCGTCTAGGGGCCGGGGAGCTGTTTTTT	.	TRBJ2-2	.	TRBV6-1
CASSNRPGRTGELFF	TGTGCCAGCAGTAACCGGCCGGGGAGGACCGGGGAGCTGTTTTTT	.	TRBJ2-2	.	TRBV2
CASSLEGEGGTDTQYF	TGCGCCAGCAGCTTGGAAGGAGAAGGGGGCACAGATACGCAGTATTTT	.	TRBJ2-3	few	TRBV5-1
CASSLVGAGDGDTQYF	TGTGCCAGCAGCTTAGTCGGGGCGGGAGACGGGGATACGCAGTATTTT	TRBD2	TRBJ2-3	.	TRBV7-2
CASSLAGDSYNEQFF	TGCGCCAGCAGCTTAGCGGGGGACTCCTACAATGAGCAGTTCTTC	TRBD2	TRBJ2-1	.	TRBV5-1
CASSLAGTSGYNEQFF	TGTGCCAGCAGCTTGGCCGGGACTAGCGGATACAATGAGCAGTTCTTC	TRBD2	TRBJ2-1	.	TRBV5-4
CASSSGLAGGVAQYF	TGTGCCAGCAGTTCCGGACTAGCGGGAGGGGTCGCGCAGTATTTT	TRBD2	TRBJ2-3	.	TRBV27
CASSSRLLSYNEQFF	TGTGCCAGCAGCTCCAGACTACTCTCCTACAATGAGCAGTTCTTC	.	TRBJ2-1	.	TRBV9
CASSLVGDVETQYF	TGTGCCAGCAGCTTAGTTGGAGATGTAGAGACCCAGTACTTC	.	TRBJ2-5	.	TRBV7-7
CASSIDRVNTEAFF	TGTGCCAGCAGCATAGACAGGGTGAACACTGAAGCTTTCTTT	TRBD1	TRBJ1-1	.	TRBV7-8
CASSDRGLGYTF	TGCGCCAGCAGTGACAGGGGCCTTGGCTACACCTTC	.	TRBJ1-2	.	TRBV10-2
CASSLKDRGNMTEAFF	TGTGCCAGCAGCTTGAAGGACAGGGGGAATATGACTGAAGCTTTCTTT	TRBD1	TRBJ1-1	.	TRBV5-6
CASNRQGGNTEAFF	TGTGCCAGCAATAGACAGGGGGGAAACACTGAAGCTTTCTTT	TRBD1	TRBJ1-1	once	TRBV2
CASSPVGKMNTEAFF	TGTGCCAGCTCACCAGTTGGCAAGATGAACACTGAAGCTTTCTTT	.	TRBJ1-1	.	TRBV18
CASSLALEREYEQYF	TGCGCCAGCAGCTTGGCCCTCGAGCGGGAATACGAGCAGTACTTC	TRBD2	TRBJ2-7	few	TRBV5-1
CASSFRGPYEQYF	TGTGCCAGCAGCTTCAGGGGGCCCTACGAGCAGTACTTC	TRBD1	TRBJ2-7	.	TRBV27
CAIKGGQASYEQYF	TGTGCCATCAAGGGCGGACAGGCCTCCTACGAGCAGTACTTC	TRBD1	TRBJ2-7	.	TRBV10-3
CASSRGDGYGYTF	TGTGCCAGCAGCCGGGGGGATGGCTATGGCTACACCTTC	.	TRBJ1-2	.	TRBV25-1
CAVSTGDSNQPQHF	TGTGCCGTCTCAACAGGGGATAGCAATCAGCCCCAGCATTTT	TRBD1	TRBJ1-5	.	TRBV19
CASSEQGAGANVLTF	TGTGCCAGCAGTGAACAGGGAGCTGGGGCCAACGTCCTGACTTTC	.	TRBJ2-6	.	TRBV27
CASSLVGLGSTEAFF	TGTGCCAGCAGCTTAGTGGGCTTAGGGAGCACTGAAGCTTTCTTT	.	TRBJ1-1	.	TRBV7-2
CSVESGGGYTF	TGCAGCGTTGAATCAGGGGGGGGCTACACCTTC	TRBD1	TRBJ1-2	.	TRBV29-1
CASSAGVAGALYNEQFF	TGTGCCAGCAGTGCCGGGGTAGCGGGGGCCCTCTACAATGAGCAGTTCTTC	TRBD2	TRBJ2-1	.	TRBV6-1
CASSQDIGQYSYEQYF	TGCGCCAGCAGCCAAGATATAGGACAGTACTCCTACGAGCAGTACTTC	.	TRBJ2-7	few	TRBV4-3
CASGWAGRNEQYF	TGTGCCAGCGGGTGGGCAGGGAGGAACGAGCAGTACTTC	.	TRBJ2-7	once	TRBV27
CASSYGGSTGELFF	TGTGCCAGCAGTTACGGGGGGAGCACCGGGGAGCTGTTTTTT	.	TRBJ2-2	.	TRBV6-5
CASRQTGAPSYEQYF	TGTGCCAGCAGGCAGACAGGGGCCCCCTCCTACGAGCAGTACTTC	TRBD1	TRBJ2-7	once	TRBV5-5
CASRAGTGQESPLHF	TGTGCCAGCAGGGCCGGGACAGGGCAAGAATCACCCCTCCACTTT	TRBD1	TRBJ1-6	.	TRBV2
CASSLIRDGGRHEQYF	TGTGCCAGTAGTTTGATCCGGGACGGGGGGCGCCACGAGCAGTACTTC	.	TRBJ2-7	.	TRBV19
CAGKGFGAYEQYF	TGCGCCGGCAAAGGGTTCGGGGCCTACGAGCAGTACTTC	.	TRBJ2-7	.	TRBV10-2
CASSLILNEKLFF	TGTGCCAGCAGCTTAATCCTAAATGAAAAACTGTTTTTT	.	TRBJ1-4	.	TRBV7-2
CATSRDLGGALSYEQYF	TGTGCCACCAGCAGAGATCTCGGGGGGGCCCTCTCCTACGAGCAGTACTTC	TRBD2	TRBJ2-7	.	TRBV15